Below, 7 T cell receptor beta chains from the same sample are listed, as sequenced in a study of cytomegalovirus exposure and HLA in healthy donors (dated by TCRdb to 2016 to 2017). Library preparation was by the immunoSEQ multiplex PCR assay. A mixture of 60 forward primers for TCR Vbeta segments and 13 reverse primers for TCR Jbeta segments was used in the multiplex PCR. TCRdb retrieved this table from immuneACCESS and kept in-frame rearrangements only. Not all clones are present; in checked studies, unresolved V genes account for under half, and no reason is known for the remainder. This sample has about 200,000 clones in its table, and about 13% of those were observed once. Over 6.5% of the sample belongs to the ten largest clones. What was sequenced was PBMCs. Receptors originate from a man in his fifties in good health and CMV-seropositive.

This clone was seen more than once but under ten times. The germline gene is not matched at one end of the junction; a read error may be the cause. The chain carries TRBV7-7 and TRBJ2-2, with 11 bases that match TRBD1. Germline V gene sequence: CDR1 SSHAT, CDR2 FNYEAQ (reference sequence). The CDR3 runs 15 residues. For the CDR3, the DNA is TGTGCTAGCAGCCGGACAGGGGGCCGAACCGGGGAGCTGTTTTTT. Translation: CASSRTGGRTGELFF.

The chain uses TRBV18 and TRBJ1-1; tentatively, D is TRBD1 (6 bases). The V gene's germline CDR1 is KGHSH and CDR2 LQKENI. The CDR3 extends over 14 amino acids. V was cut by 1 base and J by 2 bases, with 8 bases left in between. This chain's CDR3 is CASSPRTANTEAFF. The CDR3 DNA is TGTGCCAGCTCACCACGGACAGCAAACACTGAAGCTTTCTTT.

This clone was counted only a few times. This chain links TRBV7-9 with TRBJ1-1; D unclear. Trimming pared 5 bases from V and 5 bases from J, leaving 15 bases between. CDR1 and CDR2 (germline): SEHNR, FQNEAQ (reference sequence). The CDR3 has 14 residues. CDR3 in DNA: TGTGCCAGCAGCCCTCCTGGGCCCGCAACTGAAGCTTTCTTT. Translating gives CASSPPGPATEAFF.

The V call is TRBV14, the J call TRBJ2-5, with 12 bases matching TRBD2. Germline-derived CDR1 and CDR2 are SGHDN and FVKESK. Germline trimming cut 0 bases from V and 6 bases from J; bases unmatched to any gene: 5. CDR3 length: 16 residues. As DNA, the CDR3 is TGTGCCAGCAGCCAAGATACTAGCGGGGGGTTGAAGACCCAGTACTTC. As protein: CASSQDTSGGLKTQYF.

The chain recombines TRBV5-1 with TRBJ2-1; TRBD2 is a possible D gene (6 bases). The length of the CDR3 is 15 residues. V dropped 0 bases and J dropped 6 bases, with 13 bases sitting between them. CDR1 and CDR2 (germline): SGHRS, YFSETQ. CDR3 nucleotides: TGCGCCAGCAGCTTGGTTGTGAGCGGGCGCAATGAGCAGTTCTTC. It translates to CASSLVVSGRNEQFF.

The CDR3 here is CAAGQGTYEQYF. The CDR3 nucleotides read TGTGCGGCGGGACAGGGAACGTACGAGCAGTACTTC. The V call is TRBV30, the J call TRBJ2-7; 9 bases line up with TRBD1. CDR1 is GTSNPN and CDR2 is SVGIG in the germline V gene (reference sequence). The CDR3 is made up of 12 amino acids.

J is TRBJ2-2 and V is TRBV6-5, with D tentatively TRBD2 (6 bases). The germline CDR1 and CDR2 sequences are MNHEY and SVGAGI. V lost 4 bases and J lost 5, with 14 bases in between. This CDR3 region has 15 residues. Written as DNA, the CDR3 is TGTGCCAGCAGTTTTTTCTCAGGGAGGACCGGGGAGCTGTTTTTT. Its translation is CASSFFSGRTGELFF.